These 10 T cell receptor beta chains came from one sample sequenced in a study of shared clonotypes between healthy human individuals. The table came from immunoSEQ multiplex PCR; TCRdb's copy has only in-frame clones and leaves some out. The sample shows about a million clones, 76% of them seen only once. Sequenced sample: memory CD4+ T cells sorted from blood. Specified subset: CD45RA-negative fraction. Source of these receptors: a man younger than 35 in good health.

This chain uses TRBV5-1 with TRBJ2-1; a possible D gene is TRBD2 (5 bases). Trimming cost V 0 bases and J 1 base, with 17 bases left between them. This CDR3 region has 18 residues. From germline, CDR1 is SGHRS and CDR2 YFSETQ. The CDR3 here is CASSLADSLSISYNEQFF. DNA of the CDR3: TGCGCCAGCAGCTTGGCGGACTCTCTTTCGATATCCTACAATGAGCAGTTCTTC. Full variable domain (remainder filled in from reference TRBV5-1 and TRBJ2-1): KAGVTQTPRYLIKTRGQQVTLSCSPISGHRSVSWYQQTPGQGLQFLFEYFSETQRNKGNFPGRFSGRQFSNSRSEMNVSTLELGDSALYLCASSLADSLSISYNEQFFGPGTRLTVL.

The chain links TRBV19 to TRBJ2-2, with D tentatively TRBD1 or TRBD2 (5 bases each). Germline CDR1 LNHDA, CDR2 SQIVND (reference sequence). The V end was cut by 1 base, the J end by 8 bases, with 11 bases between. The CDR3 totals 14 residues. The CDR3 sequence: CASSIGGGLGELFF. The CDR3 DNA sequence: TGTGCCAGTAGTATAGGTGGGGGATTGGGGGAGCTGTTTTTT.

The rearrangement links TRBV6-1 to TRBJ2-3; 8 bases agree with TRBD1. J was trimmed by 10 bases and V by 4 bases; bases with no gene match: 7. In germline, CDR1 is MNHNS, CDR2 SASEGT. The CDR3 runs 13 residues. The CDR3 loop is CASSVSGGRSQYF. The CDR3 region has the DNA TGTGCCAGCAGTGTGTCAGGGGGCCGCTCGCAGTATTTT.

This chain connects TRBV30 to TRBJ1-5; 11 bases are a match to TRBD1. The germline gives CDR1 GTSNPN, CDR2 SVGIG (reference sequence). The V and J ends lost 2 bases and 5 bases, in that order; junction bases with no gene match: 5. The CDR3 length is 15 residues. This chain's CDR3 is CAWSTGQGAHQPQHF. DNA for the CDR3: TGTGCCTGGAGTACCGGACAGGGGGCCCATCAGCCCCAGCATTTT.

This sequence joins TRBV19 and TRBJ2-7; TRBD1 matches 7 bases. Germline CDR1 and CDR2: LNHDA and SQIVND (reference sequence). The J segment lost 4 bases and the V segment lost 2 bases, leaving 8 bases of the junction unmatched. The CDR3 extends over 15 amino acids. The CDR3 nucleotides are TGTGCCAGTAGTATACGGACAGGCGCCCCATACGAGCAGTACTTC. Protein product: CASSIRTGAPYEQYF.

The chain combines TRBV4-2 with TRBJ2-1, with 10 bases that match TRBD2. The CDR3 has 17 amino acids. V shed 0 bases and J 7 bases; nucleotides not matched to a gene: 9. Looked up from germline, CDR1 is LGHNA and CDR2 is YNFKEQ. CDR3 sequence: CASSQDKRGGGMNEQFF. The CDR3 nucleotides are TGTGCCAGCAGCCAAGATAAGCGGGGGGGCGGTATGAATGAGCAGTTCTTC.

Concerning this clone itself: A much larger clone differs from this one at a single base, so this may be a read error. This sample also contains other DNA sequences that code for the same CDR3. The chain recombines TRBV18 with TRBJ2-7; no clear D gene. Trimming cost V 3 bases and J 4 bases, with 7 bases left between them. Germline V gene sequence: CDR1 KGHSH, CDR2 LQKENI. The CDR3 extends over 12 amino acids. This CDR3 reads CASSPDSYEQYF. CDR3 coding DNA: TGTGCCAGCTCACCCGACTCGTACGAGCAGTACTTC.

This clone was observed many times. The chain is built from TRBV2 and TRBJ1-1, with D perhaps matching TRBD1 (5 bases). CDR1 SNHLY and CDR2 FYNNEI come from the germline V gene. The V gene lost 6 bases and the J gene lost 1 base, with 12 bases spanning the gap. The CDR3 is 14 residues long. CDR3 sequence: CASSRQLGNTEAFF. The CDR3 DNA reads as TGTGCCAGCAGCAGACAGCTCGGGAACACTGAAGCTTTCTTT.

The CDR3 DNA follows: TGTGCCAGCGGACGACAGCCCCAGCATTTT. It is translated as CASGRQPQHF. This sequence joins TRBV28 and TRBJ1-5; D gene ambiguous. The germline V gene encodes CDR1 MDHEN and CDR2 SYDVKM. V was trimmed by 8 bases and J by 7 bases, leaving 6 bases between them. The length of the CDR3 is 10 residues.

V and J are TRBV5-1 and TRBJ2-5; a weak D match, TRBD1 (6 bases). CDR3 length: 14 amino acids. V lost 6 bases, J lost 5 bases, and 17 bases lay in between. The germline V gene has CDR1 SGHRS and CDR2 YFSETQ. This chain's CDR3 is CASTNGQTVETQYF. In nucleotides, the CDR3 is TGCGCCAGCACCAATGGACAGACGGTGGAGACCCAGTACTTC.